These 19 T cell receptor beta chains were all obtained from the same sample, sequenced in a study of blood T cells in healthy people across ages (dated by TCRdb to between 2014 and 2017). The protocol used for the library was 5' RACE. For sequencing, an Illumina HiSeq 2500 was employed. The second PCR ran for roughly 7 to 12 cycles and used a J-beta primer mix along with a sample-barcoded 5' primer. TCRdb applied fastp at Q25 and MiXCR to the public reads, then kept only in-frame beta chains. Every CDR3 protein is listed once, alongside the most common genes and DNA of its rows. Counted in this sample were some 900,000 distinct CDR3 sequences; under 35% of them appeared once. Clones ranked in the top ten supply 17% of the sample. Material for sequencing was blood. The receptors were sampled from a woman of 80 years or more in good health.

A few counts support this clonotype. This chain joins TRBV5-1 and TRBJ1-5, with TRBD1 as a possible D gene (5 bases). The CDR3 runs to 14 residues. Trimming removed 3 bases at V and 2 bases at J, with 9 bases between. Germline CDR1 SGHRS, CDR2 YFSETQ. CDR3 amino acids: CASSWGSGNQPQHF. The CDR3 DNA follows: TGCGCCAGCAGCTGGGGGAGTGGCAATCAGCCCCAGCATTTT.

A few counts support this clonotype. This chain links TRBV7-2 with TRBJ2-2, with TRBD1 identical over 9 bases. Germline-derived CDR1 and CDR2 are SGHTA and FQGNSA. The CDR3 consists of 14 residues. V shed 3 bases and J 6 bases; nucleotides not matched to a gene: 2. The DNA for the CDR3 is TGTGCCAGCAGCTTCACAGGGGGCGCCGGGGAGCTGTTTTTT. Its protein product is CASSFTGGAGELFF.

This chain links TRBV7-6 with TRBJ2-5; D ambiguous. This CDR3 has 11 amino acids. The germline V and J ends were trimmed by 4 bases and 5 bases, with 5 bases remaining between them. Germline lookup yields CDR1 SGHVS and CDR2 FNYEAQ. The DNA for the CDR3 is TGTGCCAGCAGCTATACCGAGACCCAGTACTTC. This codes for CASSYTETQYF.

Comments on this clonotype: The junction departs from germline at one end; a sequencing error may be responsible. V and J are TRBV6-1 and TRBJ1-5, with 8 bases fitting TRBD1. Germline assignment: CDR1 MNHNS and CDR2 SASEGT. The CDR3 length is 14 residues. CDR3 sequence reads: CASSGRGRNQPQHF. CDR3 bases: TGTGCCAGCAGTGGCAGGGGGCGGAATCAACCCCAGCATTTT.

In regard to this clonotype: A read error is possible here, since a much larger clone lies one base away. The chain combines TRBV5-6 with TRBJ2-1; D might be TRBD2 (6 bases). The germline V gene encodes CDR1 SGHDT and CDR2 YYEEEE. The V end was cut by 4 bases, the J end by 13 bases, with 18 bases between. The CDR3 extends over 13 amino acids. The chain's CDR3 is CASSQRRGQTQFF. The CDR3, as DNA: TGTGCCAGCAGCCAGAGGCGGGGTCAGACCCAGTTCTTC.

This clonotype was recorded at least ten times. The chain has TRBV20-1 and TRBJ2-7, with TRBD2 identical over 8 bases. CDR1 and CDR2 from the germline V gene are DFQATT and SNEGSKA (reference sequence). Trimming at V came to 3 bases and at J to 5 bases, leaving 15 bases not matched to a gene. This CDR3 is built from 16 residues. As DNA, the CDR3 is TGCAGTGCTAGTGCCTACCGGGGGGGGCGGGACCACGAGCAGTACTTC. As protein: CSASAYRGGRDHEQYF.

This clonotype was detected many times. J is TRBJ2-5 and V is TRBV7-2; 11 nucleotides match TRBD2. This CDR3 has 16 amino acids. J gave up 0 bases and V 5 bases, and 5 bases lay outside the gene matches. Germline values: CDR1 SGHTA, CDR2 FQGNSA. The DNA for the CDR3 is TGTGCCAGCAGCCAAACTAGCGGGGGATACCAAGAGACCCAGTACTTC. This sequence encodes CASSQTSGGYQETQYF.

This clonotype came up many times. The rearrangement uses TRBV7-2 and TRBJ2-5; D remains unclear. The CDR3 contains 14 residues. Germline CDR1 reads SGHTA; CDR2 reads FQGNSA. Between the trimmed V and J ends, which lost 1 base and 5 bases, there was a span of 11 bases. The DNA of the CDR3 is TGTGCCAGCAGCTTAGGGAGCCTAATGGAGACCCAGTACTTC. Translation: CASSLGSLMETQYF.

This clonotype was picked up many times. This CDR3 reads CASSLVLAGLAGNRDTQYF. The CDR3 DNA reads TGTGCCAGCAGCTTAGTATTGGCGGGACTAGCGGGGAACCGGGATACGCAGTATTTT. The chain employs TRBV7-2 and TRBJ2-3; 13 positions match TRBD2. From germline, CDR1 is SGHTA and CDR2 FQGNSA. This CDR3 is built from 19 residues. V trimming: 1 base; J trimming: 6 bases; junction bases outside the gene matches: 13.

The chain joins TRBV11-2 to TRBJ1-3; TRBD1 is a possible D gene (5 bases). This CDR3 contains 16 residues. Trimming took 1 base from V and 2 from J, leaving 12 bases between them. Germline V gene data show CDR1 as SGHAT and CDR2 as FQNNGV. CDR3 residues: CASSLALGQPGNTIYF. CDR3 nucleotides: TGTGCCAGCAGCTTAGCCCTGGGGCAGCCTGGAAACACCATATATTTT.

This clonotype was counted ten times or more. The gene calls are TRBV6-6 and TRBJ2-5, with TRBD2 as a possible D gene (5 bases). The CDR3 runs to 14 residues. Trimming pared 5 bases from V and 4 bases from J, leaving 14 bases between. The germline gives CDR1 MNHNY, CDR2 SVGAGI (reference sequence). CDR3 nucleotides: TGTGCCAGCAGTGCCGGACGCGCGGGAGAGACCCAGTACTTC. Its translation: CASSAGRAGETQYF.

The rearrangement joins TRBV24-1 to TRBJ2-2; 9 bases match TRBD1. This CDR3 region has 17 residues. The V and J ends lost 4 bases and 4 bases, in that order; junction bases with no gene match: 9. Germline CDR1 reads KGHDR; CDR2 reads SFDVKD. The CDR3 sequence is CATSDPGQGGFTGELFF. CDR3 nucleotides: TGTGCCACCAGTGACCCGGGACAGGGTGGATTCACCGGGGAGCTGTTTTTT.

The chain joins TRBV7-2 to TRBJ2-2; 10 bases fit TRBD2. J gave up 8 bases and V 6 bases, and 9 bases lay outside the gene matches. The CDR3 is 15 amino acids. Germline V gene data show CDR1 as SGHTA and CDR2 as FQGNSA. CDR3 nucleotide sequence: TGTGCCAGCAGATTTAGCGGGGGGAAGAGAGGGGAGCTGTTTTTT. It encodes CASRFSGGKRGELFF.

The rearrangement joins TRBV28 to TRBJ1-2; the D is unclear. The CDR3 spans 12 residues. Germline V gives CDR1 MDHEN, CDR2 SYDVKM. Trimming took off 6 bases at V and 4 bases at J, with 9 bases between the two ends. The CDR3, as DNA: TGTGCCAGCAGACAACTCGGCTATGGCTACACCTTC. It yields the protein CASRQLGYGYTF.

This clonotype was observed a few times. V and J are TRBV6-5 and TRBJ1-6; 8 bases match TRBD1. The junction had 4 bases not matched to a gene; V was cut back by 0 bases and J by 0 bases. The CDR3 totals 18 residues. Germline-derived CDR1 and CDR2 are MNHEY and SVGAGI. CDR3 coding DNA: TGTGCCAGCAGTTACTCCAGGACAGGGAGCTCCTATAATTCACCCCTCCACTTT. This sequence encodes CASSYSRTGSSYNSPLHF.

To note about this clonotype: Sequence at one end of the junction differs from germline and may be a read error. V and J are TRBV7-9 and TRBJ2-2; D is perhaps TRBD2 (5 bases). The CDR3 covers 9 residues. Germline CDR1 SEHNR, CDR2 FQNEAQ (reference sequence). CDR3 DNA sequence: TGCGCGGGCACCGGGGAGCTGTTTTTT. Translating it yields CAGTGELFF. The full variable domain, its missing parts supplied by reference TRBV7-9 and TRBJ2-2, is DTGVSQNPRHKITKRGQNVTFRCDPISEHNRLYWYRQTLGQGPEFLTYFQNEAQLEKSRLLSDRFSAERPKGSFSTLEIQRTEQGDSAMYLCAGTGELFFGEGSRLTVL.

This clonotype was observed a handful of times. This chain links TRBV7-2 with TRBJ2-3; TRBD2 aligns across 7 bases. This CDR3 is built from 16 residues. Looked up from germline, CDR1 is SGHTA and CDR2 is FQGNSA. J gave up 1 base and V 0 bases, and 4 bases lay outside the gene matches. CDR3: CASSLAGGSGTDTQYF. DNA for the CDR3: TGTGCCAGCAGCTTAGCGGGCGGGAGTGGCACAGATACGCAGTATTTT.

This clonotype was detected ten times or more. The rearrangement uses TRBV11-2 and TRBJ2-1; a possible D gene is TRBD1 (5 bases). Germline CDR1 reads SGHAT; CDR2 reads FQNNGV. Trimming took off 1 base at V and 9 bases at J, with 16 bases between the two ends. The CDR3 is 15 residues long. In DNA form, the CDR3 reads TGTGCCAGCAGCTTAGGTGTCAGGGTATCGATTGAGCAGTTCTTC. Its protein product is CASSLGVRVSIEQFF.

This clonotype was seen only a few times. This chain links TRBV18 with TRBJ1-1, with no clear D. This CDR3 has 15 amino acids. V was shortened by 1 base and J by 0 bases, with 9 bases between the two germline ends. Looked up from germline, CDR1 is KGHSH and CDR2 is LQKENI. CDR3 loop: CASSPRIKVNTEAFF. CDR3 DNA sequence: TGTGCCAGCTCACCACGGATTAAAGTGAACACTGAAGCTTTCTTT.